This T cell receptor (beta chain) is drawn from a study of CD8+ T cells in alopecia areata (dated by TCRdb to the late 2010s). For the study in its entirety: Treated patients were enrolled in an open-label pilot trial of oral tofacitinib at 5 to 10 mg twice daily for moderate-to-severe alopecia areata. Clonality in the scalp was compared among normal scalp (n=4), patchy alopecia areata scalp (n=8), and alopecia totalis/universalis scalp (n=8). On the human side, TCRbeta sequencing was run on scalp tissue and on sorted CD4+ and CD8+ peripheral blood T cells from healthy controls and from alopecia areata patients with either patchy or totalis/universalis disease. Biopsies were taken from tofacitinib-treated patients at baseline and again at 4 and 24 weeks into treatment, and several of those patients also had a later scalp biopsy. Tofacitinib was administered for 6 to 18 months, and 6 months of follow-up off drug were then conducted to assess delayed response and recurrence. RNA was extracted with the PAXgene miRNA kit for fixed scalp, the miRNeasy kit for PBMCs, and the RNeasy kit for mouse skin. immunoSEQ multiplex PCR using 35 Vbeta forward primers and 13 Jbeta reverse primers was used to amplify TCRbeta CDR3 regions. The SALT score, which quantifies the percentage of affected scalp surface area, was used to measure disease severity in treated patients. To study T cell clonal expansion in alopecia areata, the researchers applied high-throughput TCRbeta sequencing to both the C3H/HeJ mouse model and human patients. Overall study results and their limits: Shared TCR sequences between patients were less evident than in mice, which may be partly attributable to HLA diversity in the patient population. Compared with normal scalp, lesional scalp, particularly in alopecia totalis/universalis, had higher clonality and more expanded CD8+ clones, which suggests antigenic drive. Tofacitinib significantly lowered scalp clonality and the number of expanded CD8+ clones among the top 100 scalp clones. During tofacitinib treatment, many expanded lesional clones remained in scalp and blood, and this persistence may partly explain relapse after treatment is stopped. Because the treated cohort was small and had only one nonresponder, larger studies are needed to examine links between baseline CD8+ expansion and response. Unlike mouse skin, where gammadelta T cells dominate, normal human skin contains resident alphabeta T cells that get sequenced too, which complicates analysis of the scalp TCR repertoire.

From the cysteine up to the phenylalanine, the CDR3 has a length of 15 residues. Of the read, only the CDR3 DNA is kept; its 45 bases are in frame from base 1. Based on the germline V gene, the CDR1 and CDR2 sequences are SGHRS and YFSETQ. Germline trimming amounts to 0 bases on V and 8 bases on J, with 8 as the count of junction bases outside the gene matches. The library was made by the immunoSEQ multiplex PCR assay. RNA was extracted from all samples and reverse transcribed into cDNA, which served as template for TCR sequencing. First-strand cDNA was synthesized with SuperScript III using a 2:1 mix of oligo-dT and random hexamers. Amplification bias was assessed with a synthetic immune receptor repertoire, and residual bias was removed computationally. The study's own analysis went as follows. Raw reads were preprocessed for error removal, and CDR3 was defined according to IMGT conventions as running from the conserved cysteine to phenylalanine. Clonality was calculated as 1 minus Shannon entropy normalized by log2 of the number of productive unique TCRs. CD4 or CD8 identity of scalp clones was inferred by cross-referencing scalp TCRbeta sequences with sorted blood CD4 and CD8 repertoires. The source is immuneACCESS, and TCRdb retained only in-frame sequences with V and J called. Part of the clones is not carried over; for the studies checked, unresolved V genes explain less than half of this, and the remainder is unexplained. The V and J calls and clone size come from that table; D and trimming were worked out from the DNA. Present in this sample are about 140,000 clones, around 86% of which were seen just once. About 12% of the sample is taken by the ten largest.

The sample's time point label, decoded: about four weeks on oral tofacitinib. The sample's treatment or condition, from its label and the paper: oral pan-JAK inhibitor, 5-10 mg twice daily. Lesional scalp punch biopsies and peripheral blood were obtained from alopecia areata patients. PBMCs were isolated by density centrifugation and stained for CD3, CD4 and CD8, after which CD4+ and CD8+ T cells were sorted on a FACSAria. Regarding this clone: The target of this receptor is not known. Qualities for individual bases were not recorded, and no much larger clone is one base off.

The sequence derives from a human donor with alopecia areata. Sample: CD8+ T cells sorted from blood, taken at week 4, from a patient treated with tofacitinib. The chain links TRBV5-1 with TRBJ1-2; 9 bases in between match TRBD1. The CDR3 protein sequence reads: CASSLEGTGQYGYTF. The nucleotide sequence is TGCGCCAGCAGCTTGGAAGGGACAGGGCAATACGGCTACACCTTC.